This T cell receptor beta chain stems from a study of post-analysis software for immune sequencing data. The V gene's germline CDR1 is DFQATT and CDR2 SNEGSKA (reference sequence). The CDR3 loop spans 13 amino acids. With respect to this clonotype: Its antigen remains unidentified. A much more abundant neighbour one base away suggests this may be a read error.

Study findings and constraints: With TRBV5-6, TRBV5-1 and TRBV20-1 included, 4 to 6 TRBV segments were more frequent in patients than in controls.

Included in the TCR beta cDNA libraries were unique molecular identifiers. TCRdb recomputed calls from the PCR reads with MiXCR, one row per CDR3 protein. The repertoire holds around 200,000 distinct CDR3 sequences, with around 30% as singletons. Material: blood. The sequence was obtained from a girl aged 2 to 17 with multiple sclerosis. This chain links TRBV20-1 with TRBJ2-4; a weak D match, TRBD2 (6 bases). The end of the DNA fits TRBJ2-7 better, so the J call may be wrong. The CDR3 loop reads CSARAGSGYEQYF. CDR3 sequence (DNA): TGCAGTGCCAGAGCGGGTAGTGGCTACGAGCAGTACTTC.